Listed below are T cell receptor beta chains from one sample, sequenced in a study of vaccination and CD4 T cells after COVID-19. MiXCR, applied by TCRdb to the PCR reads, yields one record per CDR3 protein. The sample includes about 13,000 distinct CDR3 sequences, roughly two thirds of them seen just once. These receptors have no known antigen. The sequenced material came from CD4+ T cells from blood, cultured in vitro. These receptors were obtained from a human donor who had recovered from COVID-19. Both conserved end residues are part of each CDR3.

V gene	J gene	CDR3 protein
TRBV12-3/TRBV12-4	TRBJ2-5	CASSLGGVSQETQYF
TRBV9	TRBJ2-2	CASSVRYTGELFF
TRBV6-1	TRBJ2-7	CASSEWRYEQYF
TRBV27	TRBJ1-2	CASSFRTGVGYTF
TRBV6-5	TRBJ1-4	CASSYTRGRGEKLFF
TRBV7-2	TRBJ2-3	CASSLAGFTDTQYF
TRBV21-1	TRBJ2-7	CAPKSGGKCTYEQYF
TRBV5-1	TRBJ1-1	CASSLEGVGTEAFF
TRBV7-2	TRBJ2-7	CATVPDAGLGEQYF
TRBV6-5	TRBJ2-3	CASSSADTQYF
TRBV30	TRBJ1-1	CAWSTRPSNTEAFF
TRBV11-3	TRBJ2-1	CASSFESGGLKWEFF
TRBV11-3	TRBJ2-7	CASSSGRDRQYF
TRBV6-4	TRBJ1-2	CASSRAEGIGGYTF
TRBV11-1	TRBJ1-2	CASSLGGGAGYTF
TRBV20-1	TRBJ1-1	CSARPLRNTEAFF
TRBV20-1	TRBJ1-1	CSATRGNTGAFF
TRBV11-3	TRBJ2-1	CASSLEFPGRSGQGAVYNEQFF
TRBV6-1	TRBJ2-5	CASSQGGEETQYF
TRBV20-1	TRBJ2-7	CSARDPLGRDYEQYF
TRBV30	TRBJ1-2	CAWGGTEIYGYTF
TRBV7-2	TRBJ2-3	CASSPAPTTDTQYF
TRBV5-1	TRBJ2-7	CASSLTSGAGVNEQYF
TRBV7-6	TRBJ1-1	CASSLRVDTEAFF
TRBV6-1	TRBJ1-2	CASSEIRVVNGYTF
TRBV7-9	TRBJ1-2	CASSLITTAYGYTF
TRBV27	TRBJ1-3	CASRPAGAGNTIYF
TRBV21-1	TRBJ2-1	CASSTDQDSPYNEQFF